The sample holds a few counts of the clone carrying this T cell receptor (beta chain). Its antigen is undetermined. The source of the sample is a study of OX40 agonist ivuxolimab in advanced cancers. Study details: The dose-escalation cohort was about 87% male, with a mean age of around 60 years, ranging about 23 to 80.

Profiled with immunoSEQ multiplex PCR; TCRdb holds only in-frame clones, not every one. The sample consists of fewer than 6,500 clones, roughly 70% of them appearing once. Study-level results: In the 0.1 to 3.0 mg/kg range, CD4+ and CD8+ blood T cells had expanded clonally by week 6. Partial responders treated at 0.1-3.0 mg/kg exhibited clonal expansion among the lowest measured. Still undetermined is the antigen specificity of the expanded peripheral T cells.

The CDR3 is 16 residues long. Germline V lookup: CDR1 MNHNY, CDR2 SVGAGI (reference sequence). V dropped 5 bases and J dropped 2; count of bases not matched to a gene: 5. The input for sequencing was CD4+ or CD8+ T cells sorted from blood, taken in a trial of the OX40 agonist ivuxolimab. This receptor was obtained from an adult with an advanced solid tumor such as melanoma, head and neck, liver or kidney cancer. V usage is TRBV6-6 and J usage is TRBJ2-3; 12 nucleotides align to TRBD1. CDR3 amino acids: CASSTGTGGYTDTQYF. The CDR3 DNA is TGTGCCAGCAGTACCGGGACAGGGGGCTACACAGATACGCAGTATTTT.